A selection of T cell receptor beta chains follows, all from one sample in a study of OX40 agonist ivuxolimab in advanced cancers. The repertoire was sequenced with immunoSEQ multiplex PCR; TCRdb's copy has only in-frame clones and lacks some. The repertoire has some 100,000 clones, around 80% of them found once; the top ten carry about 5.5%. Here the sequenced sample was CD4+ or CD8+ T cells sorted from blood, taken in a trial of the OX40 agonist ivuxolimab. The receptor source for this set is an adult with an advanced solid tumor such as melanoma, head and neck, liver or kidney cancer. Both conserved end residues are part of each CDR3.

CASSGEMGNQPQHF	TRBV6-1	TRBJ1-5
CASSETVTGTSEFEQFF	TRBV2	TRBJ2-1
CASSPAGDGSIQYF	TRBV25-1	TRBJ2-4
CASKQLAKGNEQYF	TRBV19	TRBJ2-7
CASWTGGDTEAFF	TRBV12-5	TRBJ1-1
CASTPNRDFYSDTQYF	TRBV5-4	TRBJ2-3
CASSLNGNTGELFF	TRBV5-1	TRBJ2-2
CASSDLGFEQFF	TRBV6-1	TRBJ2-1
CASSVGGVGDTQYF	TRBV9	TRBJ2-3
CASSPTPPGSPLYNEQFF	TRBV18	TRBJ2-1